This entry describes one T cell receptor (beta chain). As yet, its antigen is unknown. The trim removed 5 bases at V and 4 bases at J, leaving 10 bases unmatched. The CDR3 is 15 residues long. In germline, CDR1 is MNHNS, CDR2 SASEGT. This specimen comes from a study of cytomegalovirus exposure and HLA in healthy donors. General study points: Among CMV-associated TCR beta chains, most appeared HLA-restricted in a later analysis.

With 60 Vbeta and 13 Jbeta primers, the PCR was carried out. Only in-frame clones appear in the TCRdb table, and some are missing; sequencing was by immunoSEQ multiplex PCR. This table holds 100,000 or so clones. Participants comprised healthy donors of bone marrow. The sequenced sample consisted of PBMCs. The origin of this receptor is a woman in her twenties or thirties in good health and CMV-seronegative. This sequence joins TRBV6-1 and TRBJ2-7, with 8 bases identical to TRBD1. The CDR3 region is CASSRQGHPSYEQYF. The CDR3 DNA is TGTGCCAGCAGTAGACAGGGGCACCCCTCGTACGAGCAGTACTTC.